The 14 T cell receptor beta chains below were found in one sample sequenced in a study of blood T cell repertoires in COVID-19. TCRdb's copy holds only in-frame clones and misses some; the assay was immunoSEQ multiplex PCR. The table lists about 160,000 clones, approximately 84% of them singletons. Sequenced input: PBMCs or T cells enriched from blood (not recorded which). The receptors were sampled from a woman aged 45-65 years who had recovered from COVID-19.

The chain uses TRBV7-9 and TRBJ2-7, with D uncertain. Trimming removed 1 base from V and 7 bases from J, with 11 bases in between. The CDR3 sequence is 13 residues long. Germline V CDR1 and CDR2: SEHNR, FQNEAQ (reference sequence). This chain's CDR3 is CASSLDSAREQYF. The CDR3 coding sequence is TGTGCCAGCAGCTTAGATTCAGCGAGGGAGCAGTACTTC.

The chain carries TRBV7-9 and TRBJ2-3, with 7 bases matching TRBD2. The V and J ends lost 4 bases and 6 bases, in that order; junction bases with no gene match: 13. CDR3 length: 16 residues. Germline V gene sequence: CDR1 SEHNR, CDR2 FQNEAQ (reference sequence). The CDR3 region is CASSSWGSGITDTQYF. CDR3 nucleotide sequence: TGTGCCAGCAGCTCCTGGGGGAGCGGGATTACCGATACGCAGTATTTT.

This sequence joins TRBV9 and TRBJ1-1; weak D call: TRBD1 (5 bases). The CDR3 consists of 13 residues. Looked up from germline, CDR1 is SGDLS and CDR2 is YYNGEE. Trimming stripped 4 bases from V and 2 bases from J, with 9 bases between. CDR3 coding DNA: TGTGCCAGCAGCAGGGGTGTAAACACTGAAGCTTTCTTT. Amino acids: CASSRGVNTEAFF.

The CDR3 reads CASSLGFGGNEKLFF. DNA for the CDR3: TGCGCCAGCAGCTTGGGGTTCGGGGGGAATGAAAAACTGTTTTTT. The V call is TRBV5-1, the J call TRBJ1-4; tentative D call: TRBD1 (5 bases). Germline V lookup: CDR1 SGHRS, CDR2 YFSETQ. Trimming removed 0 bases from V and 5 bases from J, with 11 bases in between. CDR3 size: 15 residues.

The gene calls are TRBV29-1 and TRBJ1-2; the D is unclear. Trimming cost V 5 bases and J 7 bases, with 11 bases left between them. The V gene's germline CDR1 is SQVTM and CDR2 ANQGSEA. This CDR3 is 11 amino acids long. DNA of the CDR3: TGCAGCGTTTCCAGGTTCGGTGGCTACACCTTC. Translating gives CSVSRFGGYTF. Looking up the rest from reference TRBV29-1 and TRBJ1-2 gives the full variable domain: SAVISQKPSRDICQRGTSLTIQCQVDSQVTMMFWYRQQPGQSLTLIATANQGSEATYESGFVIDKFPISRPNLTFSTLTVSNMSPEDSSIYLCSVSRFGGYTFGSGTRLTVV.

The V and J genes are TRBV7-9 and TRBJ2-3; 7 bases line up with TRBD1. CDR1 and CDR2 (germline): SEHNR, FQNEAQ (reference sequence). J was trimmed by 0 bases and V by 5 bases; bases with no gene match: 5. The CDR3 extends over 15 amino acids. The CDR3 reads CASSTGQVSTDTQYF. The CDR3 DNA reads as TGTGCCAGCAGCACCGGACAGGTTAGCACAGATACGCAGTATTTT.

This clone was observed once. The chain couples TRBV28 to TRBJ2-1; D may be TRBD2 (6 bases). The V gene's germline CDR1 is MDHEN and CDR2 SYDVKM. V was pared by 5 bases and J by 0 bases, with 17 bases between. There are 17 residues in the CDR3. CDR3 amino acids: CASSPFGGSSSYNEQFF. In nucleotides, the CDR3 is TGTGCCAGCAGTCCATTCGGGGGTTCCAGCTCCTACAATGAGCAGTTCTTC.

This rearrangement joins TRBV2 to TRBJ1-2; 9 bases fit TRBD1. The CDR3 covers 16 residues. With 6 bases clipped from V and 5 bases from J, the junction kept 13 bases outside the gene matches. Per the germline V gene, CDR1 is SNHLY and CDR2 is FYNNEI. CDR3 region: CASSVKDRGGWYGYTF. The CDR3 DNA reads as TGTGCCAGCAGCGTCAAGGACAGGGGCGGTTGGTATGGCTACACCTTC.

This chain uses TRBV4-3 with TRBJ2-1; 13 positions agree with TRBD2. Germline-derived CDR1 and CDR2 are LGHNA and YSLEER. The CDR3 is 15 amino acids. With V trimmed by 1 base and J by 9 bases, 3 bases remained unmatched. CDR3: CASSQGLAGGSEQFF. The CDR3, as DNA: TGCGCCAGCAGCCAAGGACTAGCGGGAGGTAGTGAGCAGTTCTTC.

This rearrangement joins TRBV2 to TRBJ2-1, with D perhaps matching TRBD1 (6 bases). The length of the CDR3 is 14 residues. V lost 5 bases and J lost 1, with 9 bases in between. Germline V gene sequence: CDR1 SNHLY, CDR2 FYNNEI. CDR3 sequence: CASSRGGSYNEQFF. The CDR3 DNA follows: TGTGCCAGCAGTAGAGGGGGATCCTACAATGAGCAGTTCTTC.

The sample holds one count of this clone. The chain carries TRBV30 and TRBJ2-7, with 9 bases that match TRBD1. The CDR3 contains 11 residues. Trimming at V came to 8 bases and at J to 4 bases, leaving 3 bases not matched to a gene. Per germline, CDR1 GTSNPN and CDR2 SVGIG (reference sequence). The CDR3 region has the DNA TGTGCCGGACAGGGGAGGTACGAGCAGTACTTC. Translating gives CAGQGRYEQYF.

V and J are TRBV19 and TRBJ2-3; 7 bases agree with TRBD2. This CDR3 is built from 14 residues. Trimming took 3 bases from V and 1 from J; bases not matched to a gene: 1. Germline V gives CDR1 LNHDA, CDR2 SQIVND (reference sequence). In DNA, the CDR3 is TGTGCCAGTAGTATGCGGGAGCGCACAGATACGCAGTATTTT. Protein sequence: CASSMRERTDTQYF. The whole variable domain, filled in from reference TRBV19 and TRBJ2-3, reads DGGITQSPKYLFRKEGQNVTLSCEQNLNHDAMYWYRQDPGQGLRLIYYSQIVNDFQKGDIAEGYSVSREKKESFPLTVTSAQKNPTAFYLCASSMRERTDTQYFGPGTRLTVL.

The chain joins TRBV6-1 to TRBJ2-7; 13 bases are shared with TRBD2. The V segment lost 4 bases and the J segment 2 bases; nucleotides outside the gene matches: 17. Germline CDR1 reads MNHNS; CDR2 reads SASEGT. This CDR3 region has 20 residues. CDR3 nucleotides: TGTGCCAGCAGTGGGGTAATACTAGCGGGAGGGCCCTTCAGTCCCTACGAGCAGTACTTC. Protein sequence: CASSGVILAGGPFSPYEQYF.

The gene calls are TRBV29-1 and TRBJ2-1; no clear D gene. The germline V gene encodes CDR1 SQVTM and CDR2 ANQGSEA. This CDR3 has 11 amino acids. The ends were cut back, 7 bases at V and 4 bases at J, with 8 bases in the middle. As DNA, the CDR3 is TGCAGCGCCGACAAATACAATGAGCAGTTCTTC. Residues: CSADKYNEQFF.